This is a list of T cell receptor beta chains from one sample in a study of CD8 T cells in ankylosing spondylitis. TCRdb processed the 5' RACE reads anew with MiXCR; each CDR3 protein has one entry. Here the sample spans around 120,000 distinct CDR3 sequences, 12% to 15% being singletons. The sample consisted of blood, either unsorted or a sorted T cell fraction (not recorded which). The source of these receptors is a female donor with ankylosing spondylitis or in good health (not recorded which). Both conserved end residues are part of each CDR3. D genes are given only for firm matches. Size is stated for part of the rows, as once, few or many counts, or as a class when the clone is expanded.

abundance: few
j_gene: TRBJ1-4
d_gene: NA
v_gene: TRBV28
CDR3nt: TGTGCCAGCAGCGAGGACGGACTGTCTCTGTTTTTT
CDR3aa: CASSEDGLSLFF

abundance: NA
j_gene: TRBJ2-1
d_gene: NA
v_gene: TRBV12-3/TRBV12-4
CDR3nt: TGTGCCAGTACTAGTAGTGGGGAGCCCTACAATGAGCAGTTCTTC
CDR3aa: CASTSSGEPYNEQFF

abundance: NA
j_gene: TRBJ2-3
d_gene: NA
v_gene: TRBV20-1
CDR3nt: TGCAGTGCCCCTACGGGCCCTAGCACAGATACGCAGTATTTT
CDR3aa: CSAPTGPSTDTQYF

abundance: many
j_gene: TRBJ2-7
d_gene: NA
v_gene: TRBV12-3/TRBV12-4
CDR3nt: TGTGCCAGCAGTTACAACTACGAGCAGTACTTC
CDR3aa: CASSYNYEQYF

abundance: few
j_gene: TRBJ2-1
d_gene: TRBD1
v_gene: TRBV15
CDR3nt: TGTGCCACCAGCAGACCCGGGACAGACCCCTACAATGAGCAGTTCTTC
CDR3aa: CATSRPGTDPYNEQFF

abundance: NA
j_gene: TRBJ2-3
d_gene: TRBD1
v_gene: TRBV7-2
CDR3nt: TGTGCCAGCAGCTTCCAGGGGGCCAGCACAGATACGCAGTATTTT
CDR3aa: CASSFQGASTDTQYF

abundance: NA
j_gene: TRBJ2-7
d_gene: NA
v_gene: TRBV29-1
CDR3nt: TGCCGAGCCCGGACAGTTCTTCCCTACGAGCAGTACTTC
CDR3aa: CRARTVLPYEQYF

abundance: many
j_gene: TRBJ1-6
d_gene: NA
v_gene: TRBV12-3/TRBV12-4
CDR3nt: TGTGCCAGCAGTGATGGGACACCCCTCCACTTT
CDR3aa: CASSDGTPLHF

abundance: many
j_gene: TRBJ2-5
d_gene: TRBD2
v_gene: TRBV20-1
CDR3nt: TGCAGTGCTAGTTGCAGCGGGGGTATCAGCGAAGAGACCCAGTACTTC
CDR3aa: CSASCSGGISEETQYF

abundance: NA
j_gene: TRBJ2-5
d_gene: TRBD2
v_gene: TRBV7-9
CDR3nt: TGTGCCAGCAGCTTAGCGTTAATTAGCGGGCTCCAAGAGACCCAGTACTTC
CDR3aa: CASSLALISGLQETQYF

abundance: NA
j_gene: TRBJ2-5
d_gene: NA
v_gene: TRBV7-3
CDR3nt: TGTGCCAGCAGCTTACAGGGTGGTGGAGAGACCCAGTACTTC
CDR3aa: CASSLQGGGETQYF

abundance: NA
j_gene: TRBJ2-2
d_gene: TRBD2
v_gene: TRBV11-3
CDR3nt: TGTGCCAGCAGAGCGGGAGTCAGCGGGGAGCTGTTTTTT
CDR3aa: CASRAGVSGELFF

abundance: many
j_gene: TRBJ2-1
d_gene: TRBD2
v_gene: TRBV24-1
CDR3nt: TGTGCCACCAGTGATGGGACTAGCTGGAATGAGCAGTTCTTC
CDR3aa: CATSDGTSWNEQFF

abundance: NA
j_gene: TRBJ2-7
d_gene: NA
v_gene: TRBV15
CDR3nt: TGTGCCACCAGCAGCAGGTCCTGGGAGCAGTACTTC
CDR3aa: CATSSRSWEQYF

abundance: many
j_gene: TRBJ1-2
d_gene: TRBD1
v_gene: TRBV7-6
CDR3nt: TGTGCCAGCAGCCTCTCTCAGGGGGCGCTTTCCGGCTACACCTTC
CDR3aa: CASSLSQGALSGYTF

abundance: few
j_gene: TRBJ1-6
d_gene: NA
v_gene: TRBV7-9
CDR3nt: TGTGCCAGCAGCTCCGGGGATTCACCCCTCCACTTT
CDR3aa: CASSSGDSPLHF

abundance: few
j_gene: TRBJ2-1
d_gene: TRBD2
v_gene: TRBV20-1
CDR3nt: TGCAGTGCTAGGATTAGCGGGTCGTCCTACAATGAGCAGTTCTTC
CDR3aa: CSARISGSSYNEQFF

abundance: many
j_gene: TRBJ1-1
d_gene: NA
v_gene: TRBV6-5
CDR3nt: TGTGCCAGCAGTTACTCTGTCACAGGGTGGACTTTCTTT
CDR3aa: CASSYSVTGWTFF

abundance: few
j_gene: TRBJ2-3
d_gene: TRBD2
v_gene: TRBV27
CDR3nt: TGTGCCAGCACCACTCCCCCTAGCGGGGGGGCCCCCACAGATACGCAGTATTTT
CDR3aa: CASTTPPSGGAPTDTQYF

abundance: few
j_gene: TRBJ2-3
d_gene: NA
v_gene: TRBV25-1
CDR3nt: TGTGCCAGCAGTTTCGGCAGAAGCACAGATACGCAGTATTTT
CDR3aa: CASSFGRSTDTQYF

abundance: few
j_gene: TRBJ2-2
d_gene: TRBD2
v_gene: TRBV7-9
CDR3nt: TGTGCCAGCAGCCCGGGACTAGCGGAGTTCGGGGAGCTGTTTTTT
CDR3aa: CASSPGLAEFGELFF

abundance: NA
j_gene: TRBJ2-2
d_gene: TRBD2
v_gene: TRBV12-3/TRBV12-4
CDR3nt: TGTGCCAGCAACCTGGCACTAGCGGGAGTGGCCGGGGAGCTGTTTTTT
CDR3aa: CASNLALAGVAGELFF

abundance: few
j_gene: TRBJ2-6
d_gene: TRBD1
v_gene: TRBV5-5
CDR3nt: TGTGCCAGCAGCGCGACAGGGACTGGGGCCAACGTCCTGACTTTC
CDR3aa: CASSATGTGANVLTF

abundance: many
j_gene: TRBJ2-3
d_gene: NA
v_gene: TRBV7-2
CDR3nt: TGTGCCAGCAGCCAAGGGGGGGCCGGGACGGATACGCAGTATTTT
CDR3aa: CASSQGGAGTDTQYF

abundance: few
j_gene: TRBJ2-1
d_gene: TRBD1
v_gene: TRBV7-2
CDR3nt: TGTGCCAGCAGCTCCGGGACAGGGGTTTACAATGAGCAGTTCTTC
CDR3aa: CASSSGTGVYNEQFF

abundance: few
j_gene: TRBJ2-7
d_gene: TRBD2
v_gene: TRBV5-1
CDR3nt: TGCGCCAGCCGTTCTAGCGGAACCTACGAGCAGTACTTC
CDR3aa: CASRSSGTYEQYF

abundance: many
j_gene: TRBJ1-5
d_gene: NA
v_gene: TRBV7-8
CDR3nt: TGTGCCAGCAAGTTGGGGTCGAGCAATCAGCCCCAGCATTTT
CDR3aa: CASKLGSSNQPQHF

abundance: NA
j_gene: TRBJ2-7
d_gene: TRBD1
v_gene: TRBV15
CDR3nt: TGTGCCACCAGTGGGGACAGGTCATACGAGCAGTACTTC
CDR3aa: CATSGDRSYEQYF

abundance: NA
j_gene: TRBJ2-7
d_gene: TRBD2
v_gene: TRBV28
CDR3nt: TGTGCCAGCAGTAGCCCTTCCCTAGCGGGGGGGCGGTACGAGCAGTACTTC
CDR3aa: CASSSPSLAGGRYEQYF

abundance: NA
j_gene: TRBJ2-3
d_gene: NA
v_gene: TRBV19
CDR3nt: TGTGCCAGCCAGAGCCCGGAGAGCACAGATACGCAGTATTTT
CDR3aa: CASQSPESTDTQYF

abundance: many
j_gene: TRBJ2-3
d_gene: NA
v_gene: TRBV9
CDR3nt: TGTGCCAGCAGCGTAGCTCTGGTAGATACGCAGTATTTT
CDR3aa: CASSVALVDTQYF

abundance: NA
j_gene: TRBJ2-1
d_gene: NA
v_gene: TRBV6-1
CDR3nt: TGTGCCAGCAGGCCTGAGGGGTACAATGAGCAGTTCTTC
CDR3aa: CASRPEGYNEQFF

abundance: few
j_gene: TRBJ1-2
d_gene: NA
v_gene: TRBV30
CDR3nt: TGTGCCTGGAGTGAGCGACAGGAGTACACCTTC
CDR3aa: CAWSERQEYTF

abundance: few
j_gene: TRBJ1-1
d_gene: TRBD1
v_gene: TRBV12-3/TRBV12-4
CDR3nt: TGTGCCAGCAGGCGCAGGGGGGAGAACACTGAAGCTTTCTTT
CDR3aa: CASRRRGENTEAFF

abundance: few
j_gene: TRBJ1-1
d_gene: NA
v_gene: TRBV25-1
CDR3nt: TGTGCCAGCAGTGAGCCGATGAACACTGAAGCTTTCTTT
CDR3aa: CASSEPMNTEAFF

abundance: many
j_gene: TRBJ2-2
d_gene: NA
v_gene: TRBV5-1
CDR3nt: TGCGCCAGCAGCTTCGGGTGGGATGGGGAGCTGTTTTTT
CDR3aa: CASSFGWDGELFF